The 11 T cell receptor beta chains below come from one sample, sequenced in a study of post-analysis software for immune sequencing data. Tagging with unique molecular identifiers was a feature of the TCR beta cDNA libraries. TCRdb ran MiXCR on the PCR reads and lists one entry per CDR3 protein. The sample includes about 160,000 distinct CDR3 sequences, around 36% of them seen just once. Sequencing used blood, obtained after autologous hematopoietic stem cell transplantation. The receptor source for this set is a girl aged 5 to 17 with multiple sclerosis.

V usage is TRBV12-3 or TRBV12-4 and J usage is TRBJ2-5; D remains unclear. CDR3 size: 13 residues. V shed 5 bases and J shed 5 bases, with 12 bases lying between them. CDR3 region: CASSLSGMETQYF. CDR3 bases: TGTGCCAGCAGTCTTTCTGGAATGGAGACCCAGTACTTC.

The chain joins TRBV4-2 to TRBJ2-3; D not resolved. V was clipped by 0 bases and J by 8 bases, with 18 bases between them. Germline loops: CDR1 LGHNA, CDR2 YNFKEQ. The CDR3 is 16 residues long. The CDR3 DNA sequence: TGTGCCAGCAGCCAAGATTCGGACCATACCTCCGGTACGCAGTATTTT. Translation gives CASSQDSDHTSGTQYF.

This clonotype was seen many times. The J gene is TRBJ2-3, the V gene TRBV6-6, with TRBD2 matching 9 bases. Unmatched junction bases numbered 7, after V lost 7 bases and J lost 2 bases. The CDR3 contains 15 residues. CDR1 MNHNY and CDR2 SVGAGI come from the germline V gene (reference sequence). The CDR3 is CASIRSGRFTDTQYF. The CDR3 DNA reads TGTGCCAGCATCCGAAGCGGGAGGTTCACAGATACGCAGTATTTT.

This clonotype turned up a few times. The chain couples TRBV28 to TRBJ2-5, with 16 nucleotides matching TRBD2. CDR1 is MDHEN and CDR2 is SYDVKM in the germline V gene. The CDR3 covers 18 residues. The junction had 12 bases not matched to a gene; V was cut back by 4 bases and J by 7 bases. The CDR3 loop is CASSSGQGTSGRARTQYF. The CDR3 bases are TGTGCCAGCAGTTCGGGACAGGGGACTAGCGGGAGGGCTAGGACCCAGTACTTC. Filled out from reference TRBV28 and TRBJ2-5, the complete variable domain reads DVKVTQSSRYLVKRTGEKVFLECVQDMDHENMFWYRQDPGLGLRLIYFSYDVKMKEKGDIPEGYSVSREKKERFSLILESASTNQTSMYLCASSSGQGTSGRARTQYFGPGTRLLVL.

The count of this clonotype is one. V gene TRBV28 combines with J gene TRBJ1-2; D possibly corresponds to TRBD1 (5 bases). The CDR3 totals 15 residues. Germline-derived CDR1 and CDR2 are MDHEN and SYDVKM. Trimming removed 3 bases from V and 8 bases from J, with 19 bases in between. Written as DNA, the CDR3 is TGTGCCAGCAGTTTGTTAGTTAGGGGCGCCGGAGGCTACACCTTC. Translating gives CASSLLVRGAGGYTF.

The chain is built from TRBV6-5 and TRBJ2-5; perhaps TRBD1 as D (6 bases). V was pared by 2 bases and J by 7 bases, with 23 bases between. CDR1 and CDR2 (germline): MNHEY, SVGAGI. CDR3 length equals 17 residues. The CDR3 spells CASSYPKSGQTEWTQYF. As DNA, the CDR3 is TGTGCCAGCAGTTACCCGAAGTCAGGACAGACCGAATGGACCCAGTACTTC.

In its sample, this clonotype was seen a few times. This chain joins TRBV12-3 or TRBV12-4 and TRBJ1-1; weak D call: TRBD1 (6 bases). Deletions cut 4 bases from V and 0 bases from J, with 12 bases between. The CDR3 has 15 residues. The chain's CDR3 is CASSSVQGMNTEAFF. The DNA of the CDR3 is TGTGCCAGCAGTTCGGTCCAGGGGATGAACACTGAAGCTTTCTTT.

A few counts support this clonotype. V and J are TRBV10-2 and TRBJ2-1, with D perhaps being TRBD1 or TRBD2 (5 bases each). The CDR3 contains 13 residues. Trimming shortened V by 6 bases and J by 4 bases, and 10 bases separated the two germline ends. Germline V gene data show CDR1 as WSHSY and CDR2 as SAAADI. CDR3 amino acids: CASSGTEYNEQFF. CDR3 coding DNA: TGCGCCAGCAGCGGGACCGAATACAATGAGCAGTTCTTC.

The V call is TRBV12-3 or TRBV12-4, the J call TRBJ2-1; TRBD2 agrees at 8 bases. The CDR3 loop spans 15 amino acids. V lost 5 bases and J lost 5; bases outside the gene matches: 8. CDR3 amino acids: CASSTGLGVHNEQFF. In DNA form, the CDR3 reads TGTGCCAGCAGTACGGGACTAGGGGTACACAATGAGCAGTTCTTC.

The chain links TRBV7-3 to TRBJ2-7; 10 bases are shared with TRBD1. Germline CDR1 is SGHTA and CDR2 is FQGTGA. Trimming took 5 bases from V and 2 from J; bases not matched to a gene: 6. The CDR3 totals 15 residues. The CDR3 region has the DNA TGTGCCAGCAGCCTGGGACAGGGGCCTACCTACGAGCAGTACTTC. The encoded protein is CASSLGQGPTYEQYF.

This clonotype was observed a few times. J is TRBJ1-1 and V is TRBV20-1; 8 bases agree with TRBD1. Per the germline V gene, CDR1 is DFQATT and CDR2 is SNEGSKA (reference sequence). The CDR3 runs to 14 residues. The J segment lost 4 bases and the V segment lost 5 bases, leaving 9 bases of the junction unmatched. CDR3 amino acids: CSAEGQGSSTEAFF. DNA of the CDR3: TGCAGTGCTGAAGGACAGGGTTCCAGCACTGAAGCTTTCTTT.